This T cell receptor (beta chain) is from a study of cytotoxic CD8 clonotypes in ibrutinib-treated CLL. Turning to the study itself: Response samples followed a median about 11 months of treatment, range 6 to 36. Among the samples, the mean was around 260,000 productive templates and about 90,000 productive rearrangements.

Study findings and constraints: Public clonotypes showed up rarely, and on treatment they shrank or held steady.

Germline lookup yields CDR1 SGHRS and CDR2 YFSETQ. The CDR3 sequence is 16 residues long. J lost 4 bases, V lost 7 bases, and 14 bases had no gene match. As regards this clone: Its antigen is unknown.

Sequencing was performed with immunoSEQ multiplex PCR; in TCRdb, only in-frame clones are kept and a portion is missing. The profile shows 200,000 to 250,000 clones, roughly 73% of them singletons. The sequence derives from a human donor with chronic lymphocytic leukemia. Specimen: PBMCs, collected after 12 months of ibrutinib treatment. J is TRBJ2-1 and V is TRBV5-1; TRBD2 agrees at 7 bases. CDR3 protein: CASHFGGGSLYNEQFF. The CDR3 DNA is TGCGCCAGCCATTTTGGTGGCGGGAGCCTATACAATGAGCAGTTCTTC.